This entry concerns a single TCR beta chain. The CDR3 has 13 amino acids. CDR1 and CDR2 from the germline V gene are MRHNA and SNTAGT. The germline V and J ends were trimmed by 0 bases and 4 bases, with 6 bases remaining between them. The sample is drawn from a study of blood T cell repertoires in COVID-19. The overall study: The United States, Italy and Spain supplied acute and convalescent COVID-19 samples. PBMCs, B-cell-depleted T cells, or T cells provided the cDNA or gDNA that made up the material.

Per the original data handling: Nucleated cell number was recorded as an estimate derived from reference gene primer amplification. TCRdb keeps only in-frame clones here, not all; method: immunoSEQ multiplex PCR. V, J and clone size are those of that table, while D and trimming were read from the DNA. The sample gives about 16,000 clones, around 92% of which show up once; approximately 7.7% is in the top ten. Sequenced sample: peripheral blood. This chain connects TRBV6-4 to TRBJ1-1; no definite D call. The sequence was obtained from a human donor with active COVID-19. The donor label of this sample is uncertain. CDR3 loop: CASSDSAGTEAFF. In DNA, the CDR3 is TGTGCCAGCAGTGACTCAGCGGGCACTGAAGCTTTCTTT.